What follows are 31 T cell receptor beta chains derived from one specimen sequenced in a study of beta chain features in type 1 diabetes. Of the isolated RNA, all was reverse transcribed, and so the sequenced material was expressed TCRB transcripts. Profiled with immunoSEQ multiplex PCR; TCRdb holds only in-frame clones, not every one. The profile shows about 180,000 clones, around an eighth of them singletons. Sequencing was done on a sample of central memory CD4+ T cells from blood. These receptors were collected from a woman aged 18-30 years in good health.

The sample holds a few counts of this clone. The chain employs TRBV28 and TRBJ1-1; D is perhaps TRBD1 (5 bases). CDR1 is MDHEN and CDR2 is SYDVKM in the germline V gene. CDR3 length: 17 residues. Trimming cost V 6 bases and J 1 base, with 21 bases left between them. The CDR3 coding sequence is TGTGCCAGCAGCCGCGGTAATGGACAAGACTGGAACACTGAAGCTTTCTTT. It is translated as CASSRGNGQDWNTEAFF. The full variable domain, its missing parts supplied by reference TRBV28 and TRBJ1-1, is DVKVTQSSRYLVKRTGEKVFLECVQDMDHENMFWYRQDPGLGLRLIYFSYDVKMKEKGDIPEGYSVSREKKERFSLILESASTNQTSMYLCASSRGNGQDWNTEAFFGQGTRLTVV.

This clone came up a few times. The chain carries TRBV7-2 and TRBJ2-7; 7 bases agree with TRBD2. CDR1 and CDR2 from the germline V gene are SGHTA and FQGNSA. V lost 5 bases to trimming and J lost 2 bases; unmatched junction nucleotides: 6. The length of the CDR3 is 14 residues. The CDR3 spells CASSPTSVTYEQYF. The CDR3 coding sequence is TGTGCCAGCAGCCCTACTAGCGTAACCTACGAGCAGTACTTC.

V is TRBV7-3 and J is TRBJ2-1, with TRBD2 identical over 7 bases. The V and J ends lost 4 bases and 2 bases, in that order; junction bases with no gene match: 5. Germline loops: CDR1 SGHTA, CDR2 FQGTGA. CDR3 size: 15 residues. As DNA, the CDR3 is TGTGCCAGCAGCTCTACTAGCGCTCCCTACAATGAGCAGTTCTTC. Amino acids: CASSSTSAPYNEQFF.

This chain connects TRBV7-9 to TRBJ2-7; 9 bases are shared with TRBD1. CDR3 length: 15 residues. Germline CDR1 and CDR2: SEHNR and FQNEAQ (reference sequence). With 5 bases clipped from V and 5 bases from J, the junction kept 10 bases outside the gene matches. In DNA, the CDR3 is TGTGCCAGCAGCCCCCGAGGGACAGGGATAAACGAGCAGTACTTC. Its protein product is CASSPRGTGINEQYF.

A note on this clone: Other DNA sequences in this specimen translate into the identical CDR3. This chain connects TRBV5-1 to TRBJ2-6, with 7 bases lining up with TRBD1. The CDR3 spans 15 residues. Trimming removed 3 bases from V and 2 bases from J; junction bases left unmatched: 2. The germline V gene encodes CDR1 SGHRS and CDR2 YFSETQ. CDR3 loop: CASSSQGTGANVLTF. DNA of the CDR3: TGCGCCAGCAGCTCACAGGGGACTGGGGCCAACGTCCTGACTTTC.

This clone has more than one count but fewer than ten. The rearrangement uses TRBV19 and TRBJ2-7, with 10 bases matching TRBD1. The CDR3 is 14 amino acids. Germline CDR1 LNHDA, CDR2 SQIVND (reference sequence). The ends lost 4 bases at V and 7 bases at J; junction bases unmatched: 7. CDR3 sequence: CASSKNRDRGEQYF. The CDR3 DNA follows: TGTGCCAGTAGTAAGAACCGGGACAGGGGTGAGCAGTACTTC. Full variable domain (outside the CDR3, taken from reference TRBV19 and TRBJ2-7): DGGITQSPKYLFRKEGQNVTLSCEQNLNHDAMYWYRQDPGQGLRLIYYSQIVNDFQKGDIAEGYSVSREKKESFPLTVTSAQKNPTAFYLCASSKNRDRGEQYFGPGTRLTVT.

This clone came up a few times. This chain links TRBV9 with TRBJ2-7; TRBD1 might be the D (6 bases). Trimming pared 3 bases from V and 4 bases from J, leaving 11 bases between. Looked up from germline, CDR1 is SGDLS and CDR2 is YYNGEE. The CDR3 is 13 amino acids. The CDR3 spells CASSATGLYEQYF. In nucleotides, the CDR3 is TGTGCCAGCAGCGCAACAGGGCTTTACGAGCAGTACTTC.

This clone was seen only a few times. CDR3 DNA sequence: TGTGCCAGCAGTCGAGACAGGAGCAGATACGAGCAGTACTTC. It encodes CASSRDRSRYEQYF. The chain combines TRBV2 with TRBJ2-7, with D possibly TRBD1 on 6 matching bases. Germline-derived CDR1 and CDR2 are SNHLY and FYNNEI. V lost 5 bases and J 4 bases, leaving 15 bases between the germline ends. This CDR3 has 14 residues.

This clone was found a few times. The J gene is TRBJ2-3, the V gene TRBV19; D is undetermined. V was pared by 5 bases and J by 12 bases, with 12 bases between. Germline CDR1 LNHDA, CDR2 SQIVND (reference sequence). The CDR3 contains 11 residues. CDR3 DNA: TGTGCCAGTAGTTTACGGTTTGCTCAGTATTTT. Residues: CASSLRFAQYF.

This clone was picked up a small number of times. The chain joins TRBV28 to TRBJ2-3, with a weak D call TRBD1 (6 bases). This CDR3 is built from 15 residues. CDR1 is MDHEN and CDR2 is SYDVKM in the germline V gene. Trimming took 3 bases from V and 4 from J, leaving 14 bases between them. The chain's CDR3 is CASSFGPEGADTQYF. In nucleotides, the CDR3 is TGTGCCAGCAGTTTCGGCCCCGAGGGGGCAGATACGCAGTATTTT.

The chain carries TRBV9 and TRBJ2-3; no firm D call. Trimming cost V 0 bases and J 0 bases, with 11 bases left between them. The CDR3 length is 16 residues. Germline V gene lookup returns CDR1 SGDLS and CDR2 YYNGEE. The CDR3 loop reads CASSVEVAVSTDTQYF. For the CDR3, the DNA is TGTGCCAGCAGCGTAGAAGTGGCAGTGAGCACAGATACGCAGTATTTT. Together with reference TRBV9 and TRBJ2-3, the CDR3 gives the full variable domain: DSGVTQTPKHLITATGQRVTLRCSPRSGDLSVYWYQQSLDQGLQFLIQYYNGEERAKGNILERFSAQQFPDLHSELNLSSLELGDSALYFCASSVEVAVSTDTQYFGPGTRLTVL.

This clone was seen a few times. The V and J genes are TRBV28 and TRBJ2-5; D may be TRBD1 (6 bases). The CDR3 is 14 residues long. CDR1 MDHEN and CDR2 SYDVKM come from the germline V gene. Trimming removed 4 bases at V and 5 bases at J, with 14 bases between. The CDR3 sequence: CASSSQTGLETQYF. The CDR3 DNA reads TGTGCCAGCAGTTCACAGACAGGCCTTGAGACCCAGTACTTC.

This clone was seen a few times. Other DNA sequences from this sample encode an identical CDR3 as well. The chain carries TRBV11-1 and TRBJ2-7, with TRBD1 matching over 11 bases. This CDR3 contains 15 residues. The J segment lost 4 bases and the V segment lost 4 bases, leaving 6 bases of the junction unmatched. Germline V gene sequence: CDR1 SGHAT, CDR2 FQDESV (reference sequence). CDR3 bases: TGTGCCAGCAGCTCGCCGGGACAGGGGGTTTACGAGCAGTACTTC. It translates to CASSSPGQGVYEQYF.

This rearrangement joins TRBV5-1 to TRBJ2-3; a possible D gene is TRBD1 (6 bases). CDR3 size: 16 residues. Trimming cost V 1 base and J 1 base, with 13 bases left between them. Germline V CDR1 and CDR2: SGHRS, YFSETQ. CDR3 loop: CASSLKASGGTDTQYF. CDR3 DNA sequence: TGCGCCAGCAGCTTGAAGGCGTCAGGGGGCACAGATACGCAGTATTTT.

The chain is built from TRBV6-5 and TRBJ1-5; D may be TRBD1 (5 bases). The CDR3 covers 14 residues. V lost 6 bases and J lost 2, with 11 bases in between. Germline assignment: CDR1 MNHEY and CDR2 SVGAGI. For the CDR3, the DNA is TGTGCCAGCAGCCGGGGGGAGCGCAATCAGCCCCAGCATTTT. Translation gives CASSRGERNQPQHF.

The V gene is TRBV5-1, the J gene TRBJ2-1, with a tentative D call TRBD1 (6 bases). V was shortened by 0 bases and J by 8 bases, with 18 bases between the two germline ends. The CDR3 loop spans 16 amino acids. In germline, CDR1 is SGHRS, CDR2 YFSETQ. As DNA, the CDR3 is TGCGCCAGCAGCTTGGGTTCATGGACAGCCTCTGATGAGCAGTTCTTC. As protein: CASSLGSWTASDEQFF.

The V and J genes are TRBV6-5 and TRBJ1-5; 7 bases fit TRBD1. This CDR3 contains 15 residues. V was pared by 7 bases and J by 1 base, with 7 bases of the junction left unmatched. The germline V gene has CDR1 MNHEY and CDR2 SVGAGI. The CDR3 reads CASTQAGGSNQPQHF. Here the CDR3 DNA reads TGTGCCAGCACACAGGCAGGGGGAAGCAATCAGCCCCAGCATTTT.

This clone showed up many times. V and J are TRBV4-3 and TRBJ2-1, with TRBD2 identical over 11 bases. The CDR3 loop spans 17 amino acids. The junction had 7 bases not matched to a gene; V was cut back by 1 base and J by 5 bases. The germline gives CDR1 LGHNA, CDR2 YSLEER. The CDR3 spells CASSQGSGLAGHNEQFF. CDR3 bases: TGCGCCAGCAGCCAAGGCTCTGGACTAGCGGGTCACAATGAGCAGTTCTTC.

This clone was seen a few times. This chain uses TRBV2 with TRBJ2-1; no firm D call. The CDR3 length is 13 residues. The V end was cut by 6 bases, the J end by 6 bases, with 12 bases between. Germline values: CDR1 SNHLY, CDR2 FYNNEI. The CDR3 reads CASSVQGGNEQFF. The CDR3 bases are TGTGCCAGCAGCGTACAAGGCGGCAATGAGCAGTTCTTC. Together with reference TRBV2 and TRBJ2-1, the CDR3 gives the full variable domain: EPEVTQTPSHQVTQMGQEVILRCVPISNHLYFYWYRQILGQKVEFLVSFYNNEISEKSEIFDDQFSVERPDGSNFTLKIRSTKLEDSAMYFCASSVQGGNEQFFGPGTRLTVL.

The table lists this clone with a few counts. The V and J genes are TRBV29-1 and TRBJ1-2; 7 nucleotides agree with TRBD1. The trim removed 4 bases at V and 4 bases at J, leaving 3 bases unmatched. The CDR3 has 12 amino acids. The germline CDR1 and CDR2 sequences are SQVTM and ANQGSEA. The DNA of the CDR3 is TGCAGCGTTGGAAACAGGGGCTATGGCTACACCTTC. It encodes CSVGNRGYGYTF. Supplemented by reference TRBV29-1 and TRBJ1-2, the full variable domain reads SAVISQKPSRDICQRGTSLTIQCQVDSQVTMMFWYRQQPGQSLTLIATANQGSEATYESGFVIDKFPISRPNLTFSTLTVSNMSPEDSSIYLCSVGNRGYGYTFGSGTRLTVV.

V and J are TRBV5-1 and TRBJ1-1, with D possibly being TRBD1 (5 bases). Germline CDR1 is SGHRS and CDR2 is YFSETQ. This CDR3 region has 17 residues. Trimming removed 0 bases from V and 0 bases from J, with 15 bases in between. The CDR3 sequence: CASSLAIDSIMNTEAFF. DNA for the CDR3: TGCGCCAGCAGCTTGGCCATAGACAGCATCATGAACACTGAAGCTTTCTTT.

This clone has just a few counts. The V gene is TRBV29-1, the J gene TRBJ2-1; D perhaps matches TRBD2 (6 bases). From germline, CDR1 is SQVTM and CDR2 ANQGSEA. The CDR3 totals 17 residues. V was pared by 2 bases and J by 3 bases, with 20 bases between. CDR3 sequence reads: CSVEKFLRGTGYNEQFF. CDR3 DNA: TGCAGCGTTGAAAAGTTTTTGCGCGGGACTGGCTACAATGAGCAGTTCTTC.

Only a few counts were recorded for this clone. The V call is TRBV5-1, the J call TRBJ1-2; D remains ambiguous. CDR3 length equals 13 residues. CDR1 is SGHRS, CDR2 YFSETQ, per germline. V lost 5 bases and J 2 bases, leaving 10 bases between the germline ends. The CDR3 loop reads CASSSQVNYGYTF. CDR3 coding DNA: TGCGCCAGCAGTTCCCAGGTGAACTATGGCTACACCTTC.

This clone was counted only a few times. This sequence joins TRBV6-5 and TRBJ1-5; D remains ambiguous. The CDR3 is made up of 14 amino acids. The germline CDR1 and CDR2 sequences are MNHEY and SVGAGI. Between the trimmed V and J ends, which lost 6 bases and 6 bases, there was a span of 15 bases. CDR3 residues: CASRSGEVSQPQHF. CDR3 in DNA: TGTGCCAGCAGATCCGGGGAGGTCAGTCAGCCCCAGCATTTT.

The V and J genes are TRBV6-1 and TRBJ2-1; TRBD2 agrees at 8 bases. Looked up from germline, CDR1 is MNHNS and CDR2 is SASEGT. V shed 2 bases, J shed 5 bases, and the junction held 5 bases outside the gene matches. This CDR3 has 15 amino acids. CDR3: CASSERTSQHNEQFF. CDR3 DNA sequence: TGTGCCAGCAGTGAAAGGACTAGCCAACACAATGAGCAGTTCTTC.

This clone showed up just a few times. The chain has TRBV7-2 and TRBJ2-7; 8 positions agree with TRBD2. Germline assignment: CDR1 SGHTA and CDR2 FQGNSA. V lost 5 bases and J lost 6; bases outside the gene matches: 9. The CDR3 is made up of 14 amino acids. This CDR3 is CASSHPGLEAEQYF. The CDR3 DNA reads TGTGCCAGCAGCCACCCGGGACTAGAGGCCGAGCAGTACTTC.

This sequence joins TRBV28 and TRBJ2-7; 10 bases match TRBD2. After removal of 5 bases from V and 2 bases from J, the junction contained 9 bases not matched to a gene. CDR3 length: 16 amino acids. CDR1 MDHEN and CDR2 SYDVKM come from the germline V gene. The CDR3 loop reads CASSTPASGRPYEQYF. In DNA, the CDR3 is TGTGCCAGCAGTACCCCGGCTAGCGGGAGACCCTACGAGCAGTACTTC.

In regard to this clone: This same CDR3 is encoded by further DNA sequences in the sample. CDR3 sequence: CASSLGGTGRTEAFF. Written as DNA, the CDR3 is TGCGCCAGCAGCTTGGGTGGGACAGGAAGAACTGAAGCTTTCTTT. The gene calls are TRBV5-1 and TRBJ1-1; 8 bases line up with TRBD1. V trimming: 0 bases; J trimming: 5 bases; junction bases outside the gene matches: 6. This CDR3 is built from 15 residues. Germline V gene data show CDR1 as SGHRS and CDR2 as YFSETQ.

This clone was counted between two and nine times. The chain has TRBV5-1 and TRBJ2-3; D is possibly TRBD2 (5 bases). V was cut by 7 bases and J by 3 bases, with 15 bases left in between. Per germline, CDR1 SGHRS and CDR2 YFSETQ. The CDR3 has 14 residues. CDR3 DNA: TGCGCCAGCGGCCGCCTAGCAGAGACAGATACGCAGTATTTT. Translated, it gives CASGRLAETDTQYF.

This clone came up a few times. The rearrangement links TRBV18 to TRBJ1-4, with a possible D match to TRBD1 (5 bases). This CDR3 comprises 13 residues. V gave up 6 bases and J gave up 7 bases, with 12 bases separating them. The germline V gene encodes CDR1 KGHSH and CDR2 LQKENI. The CDR3 loop reads CASSPGHAEKLFF. DNA of the CDR3: TGTGCCAGCTCTCCCGGACATGCTGAAAAACTGTTTTTT.

This clone has more than one count but fewer than ten. The chain joins TRBV20-1 to TRBJ1-1; D ambiguous. V was pared by 7 bases and J by 1 base, with 7 bases between. The CDR3 extends over 11 amino acids. CDR1 and CDR2 from the germline V gene are DFQATT and SNEGSKA (reference sequence). CDR3 DNA: TGCAGTGGTCAGGAGAACACTGAAGCTTTCTTT. This codes for CSGQENTEAFF.